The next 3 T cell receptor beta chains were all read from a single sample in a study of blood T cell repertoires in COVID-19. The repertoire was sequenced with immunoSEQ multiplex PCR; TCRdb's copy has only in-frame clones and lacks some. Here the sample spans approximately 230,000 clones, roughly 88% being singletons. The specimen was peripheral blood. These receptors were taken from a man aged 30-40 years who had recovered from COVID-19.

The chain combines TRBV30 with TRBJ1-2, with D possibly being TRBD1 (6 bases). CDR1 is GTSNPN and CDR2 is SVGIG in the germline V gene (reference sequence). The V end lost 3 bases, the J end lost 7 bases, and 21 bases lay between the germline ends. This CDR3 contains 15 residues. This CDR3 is CAWRLGGATRSGYTF. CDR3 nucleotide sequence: TGTGCCTGGAGGTTAGGGGGGGCTACAAGGTCTGGCTACACCTTC. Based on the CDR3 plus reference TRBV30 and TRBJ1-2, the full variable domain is SQTIHQWPATLVQPVGSPLSLECTVEGTSNPNLYWYRQAAGRGLQLLFYSVGIGQISSEVPQNLSASRPQDRQFILSSKKLLLSDSGFYLCAWRLGGATRSGYTFGSGTRLTVV.

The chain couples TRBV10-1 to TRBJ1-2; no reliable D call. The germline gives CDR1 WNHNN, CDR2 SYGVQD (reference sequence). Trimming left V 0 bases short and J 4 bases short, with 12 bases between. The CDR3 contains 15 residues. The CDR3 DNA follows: TGCGCCAGCAGTGAGTCTTCCGCAGAACCCTATGGCTACACCTTC. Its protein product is CASSESSAEPYGYTF.

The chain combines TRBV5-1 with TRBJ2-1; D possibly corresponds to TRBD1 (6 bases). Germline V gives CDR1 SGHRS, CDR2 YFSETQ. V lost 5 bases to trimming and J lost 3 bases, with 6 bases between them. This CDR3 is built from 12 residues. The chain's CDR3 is CASRDSYNEQFF. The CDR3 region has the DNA TGCGCCAGCAGGGACAGCTACAATGAGCAGTTCTTC.